A selection of T cell receptor beta chains follows, all from one sample in a study of blood T cell repertoires in COVID-19. Repertoires were generated with immunoSEQ multiplex PCR, while TCRdb's copy carries only in-frame clones and drops some. The table lists under 300,000 clones, roughly 90% of them singletons. The specimen was peripheral blood. The receptor source for this set is a woman in her twenties or thirties with acute or convalescent COVID-19. Each CDR3 is given with its conserved first and last residue. Fields, in order: D gene, clone size, V gene, J gene, CDR3 protein, CDR3 DNA. A D gene is named only where the DNA matches it firmly. For some rows the clone size is stated as once, few or many, or as a class when expanded; others skip it.

D gene: NA; clone size: NA; V gene: TRBV21-1; J gene: TRBJ1-1; CDR3 protein: CASSKEEGNTEAFF; CDR3 DNA: TGTGCCAGCAGCAAAGAGGAGGGGAACACTGAAGCTTTCTTT
D gene: NA; clone size: NA; V gene: TRBV7-2; J gene: TRBJ1-1; CDR3 protein: CASSSLTGKAFF; CDR3 DNA: TGTGCCAGCAGCTCCTTAACAGGAAAAGCTTTCTTT
D gene: TRBD2; clone size: NA; V gene: TRBV5-6; J gene: TRBJ2-5; CDR3 protein: CASSRRVFTSGKETQYF; CDR3 DNA: TGTGCCAGCAGCCGTAGGGTCTTCACTAGCGGAAAAGAGACCCAGTACTTC
D gene: NA; clone size: NA; V gene: TRBV9; J gene: TRBJ2-1; CDR3 protein: CASSPGGTREQFF; CDR3 DNA: TGTGCCAGCAGTCCCGGGGGTACTCGGGAGCAGTTCTTC
D gene: TRBD2; clone size: NA; V gene: TRBV4-1; J gene: TRBJ2-3; CDR3 protein: CASSFLAEGTDTQYF; CDR3 DNA: TGCGCCAGCAGCTTTCTAGCGGAGGGGACAGATACGCAGTATTTT
D gene: TRBD1; clone size: NA; V gene: TRBV16; J gene: TRBJ2-4; CDR3 protein: CASSKGARNIQYF; CDR3 DNA: TGTGCCAGCAGTAAGGGGGCGCGAAACATTCAGTACTTC
D gene: TRBD1; clone size: NA; V gene: TRBV10-2; J gene: TRBJ1-6; CDR3 protein: CASSPKGASSPLHF; CDR3 DNA: TGCGCCAGCAGCCCGAAGGGGGCTTCGTCACCCCTCCACTTT
D gene: TRBD2; clone size: few; V gene: TRBV30; J gene: TRBJ2-5; CDR3 protein: CAWSLGTSGRYGETQYF; CDR3 DNA: TGTGCCTGGAGTTTGGGGACTAGCGGGAGGTATGGCGAGACCCAGTACTTC
D gene: TRBD2; clone size: NA; V gene: TRBV11-2; J gene: TRBJ2-7; CDR3 protein: CASSPKTSGRFYEQYF; CDR3 DNA: TGTGCCAGCAGCCCAAAAACTAGCGGGAGATTCTACGAGCAGTACTTC
D gene: NA; clone size: NA; V gene: TRBV19; J gene: TRBJ2-2; CDR3 protein: CASSIGRGLSIAGELFF; CDR3 DNA: TGTGCCAGTAGTATAGGGCGGGGTCTAAGTATCGCCGGGGAGCTGTTTTTT
D gene: TRBD1; clone size: NA; V gene: TRBV2; J gene: TRBJ1-1; CDR3 protein: CASIVRTGDTEAFF; CDR3 DNA: TGTGCCAGCATCGTTCGGACAGGGGACACTGAAGCTTTCTTT
D gene: NA; clone size: NA; V gene: TRBV11-2; J gene: TRBJ2-1; CDR3 protein: CASRITGSQSSYNEQFF; CDR3 DNA: TGTGCCAGCAGAATTACAGGGAGTCAAAGTTCCTACAATGAGCAGTTCTTC
D gene: TRBD2; clone size: NA; V gene: TRBV30; J gene: TRBJ2-3; CDR3 protein: CAWSELGLAENTDTQYF; CDR3 DNA: TGTGCCTGGAGTGAACTAGGACTAGCGGAGAACACAGATACGCAGTATTTT
D gene: NA; clone size: NA; V gene: TRBV7-8; J gene: TRBJ2-6; CDR3 protein: CASSFLRSSPGANVLTF; CDR3 DNA: TGTGCCAGCAGCTTTTTAAGGAGTTCTCCTGGGGCCAACGTCCTGACTTTC
D gene: NA; clone size: few; V gene: TRBV27; J gene: TRBJ1-4; CDR3 protein: CASSLYGGPTNEKLFF; CDR3 DNA: TGTGCCAGCAGTTTATACGGGGGGCCAACTAATGAAAAACTGTTTTTT
D gene: NA; clone size: few; V gene: TRBV7-2; J gene: TRBJ2-2; CDR3 protein: CASIYRAGTANTGELFF; CDR3 DNA: TGTGCCAGCATTTACCGGGCGGGGACGGCGAACACCGGGGAGCTGTTTTTT
D gene: TRBD2; clone size: NA; V gene: TRBV9; J gene: TRBJ2-7; CDR3 protein: CASSGLAGEQYF; CDR3 DNA: TGTGCCAGCAGCGGACTAGCGGGGGAGCAGTACTTC
D gene: NA; clone size: NA; V gene: TRBV28; J gene: TRBJ1-5; CDR3 protein: CASSYSGSYQPQHF; CDR3 DNA: TGTGCCAGCAGTTACAGCGGATCCTATCAGCCCCAGCATTTT
D gene: NA; clone size: NA; V gene: TRBV21-1; J gene: TRBJ1-1; CDR3 protein: CASSIRDRLNTEAFF; CDR3 DNA: TGTGCCAGCAGCATTAGGGACAGGCTAAACACTGAAGCTTTCTTT
D gene: NA; clone size: NA; V gene: TRBV25-1; J gene: TRBJ1-5; CDR3 protein: CASSGWGDNQPQHF; CDR3 DNA: TGTGCCAGCAGTGGGTGGGGGGACAATCAGCCCCAGCATTTT
D gene: TRBD2; clone size: NA; V gene: TRBV27; J gene: TRBJ2-5; CDR3 protein: CASSSWTSGEGAQETQYF; CDR3 DNA: TGTGCCAGCAGTTCTTGGACTAGCGGGGAGGGGGCCCAAGAGACCCAGTACTTC
D gene: TRBD1; clone size: NA; V gene: TRBV7-2; J gene: TRBJ1-2; CDR3 protein: CASSLEGTGGGGYTF; CDR3 DNA: TGTGCCAGCAGCTTAGAAGGGACAGGGGGCGGGGGCTACACCTTC
D gene: NA; clone size: NA; V gene: TRBV29-1; J gene: TRBJ2-4; CDR3 protein: CSVEGEAKNIQYF; CDR3 DNA: TGCAGCGTTGAAGGTGAGGCCAAAAACATTCAGTACTTC
D gene: TRBD2; clone size: NA; V gene: TRBV6-2/TRBV6-3; J gene: TRBJ2-2; CDR3 protein: CASSYTSGRTNTGELFF; CDR3 DNA: TGTGCCAGCAGTTACACTAGCGGGAGGACAAACACCGGGGAGCTGTTTTTT
D gene: TRBD1; clone size: NA; V gene: TRBV11-3; J gene: TRBJ2-5; CDR3 protein: CASSHSRGQGQETQYF; CDR3 DNA: TGTGCCAGCAGCCACAGTAGGGGACAGGGACAAGAGACCCAGTACTTC
D gene: NA; clone size: NA; V gene: TRBV4-1; J gene: TRBJ2-1; CDR3 protein: CASSQALGEAAEQFF; CDR3 DNA: TGCGCCAGCAGCCAAGCCTTGGGGGAGGCTGCTGAGCAGTTCTTC
D gene: NA; clone size: NA; V gene: TRBV19; J gene: TRBJ1-5; CDR3 protein: CASSYLGGAKQPQHF; CDR3 DNA: TGTGCCAGTAGTTACCTTGGGGGGGCAAAGCAGCCCCAGCATTTT
D gene: TRBD2; clone size: NA; V gene: TRBV19; J gene: TRBJ2-1; CDR3 protein: CASSLRTSGRTDEQFF; CDR3 DNA: TGTGCCAGTAGTCTCAGGACTAGCGGGAGGACAGATGAGCAGTTCTTC
D gene: TRBD2; clone size: NA; V gene: TRBV2; J gene: TRBJ2-1; CDR3 protein: CASSPRLATLNEQFF; CDR3 DNA: TGTGCCAGCAGCCCGCGACTAGCGACCCTAAATGAGCAGTTCTTC
D gene: NA; clone size: few; V gene: TRBV6-4; J gene: TRBJ1-1; CDR3 protein: CASSDRQDTEAFF; CDR3 DNA: TGTGCCAGCAGTGACCGGCAGGACACTGAAGCTTTCTTT
D gene: NA; clone size: NA; V gene: TRBV7-3; J gene: TRBJ2-3; CDR3 protein: CASSPSQKPGADTQYF; CDR3 DNA: TGTGCCAGCAGCCCGTCCCAAAAACCAGGGGCAGATACGCAGTATTTT
D gene: NA; clone size: NA; V gene: TRBV5-1; J gene: TRBJ1-3; CDR3 protein: CASSSAGNSGNTIYF; CDR3 DNA: TGCGCCAGCAGCTCCGCAGGAAACTCTGGAAACACCATATATTTT
D gene: TRBD1; clone size: once; V gene: TRBV9; J gene: TRBJ2-5; CDR3 protein: CASSYLTGFQETQYF; CDR3 DNA: TGTGCCAGCAGTTACTTGACAGGGTTCCAAGAGACCCAGTACTTC
D gene: TRBD2; clone size: once; V gene: TRBV5-4; J gene: TRBJ2-5; CDR3 protein: CASSYRLAAGETQYF; CDR3 DNA: TGTGCCAGCAGCTATAGACTAGCGGCAGGGGAGACCCAGTACTTC
D gene: NA; clone size: NA; V gene: TRBV6-2/TRBV6-3; J gene: TRBJ2-7; CDR3 protein: CASSYGSGEQYF; CDR3 DNA: TGTGCCAGCAGTTACGGTTCAGGCGAGCAGTACTTC
D gene: TRBD2; clone size: NA; V gene: TRBV19; J gene: TRBJ2-1; CDR3 protein: CASSPPRGTRGNEQFF; CDR3 DNA: TGTGCCAGTAGTCCCCCGAGGGGGACTAGAGGCAATGAGCAGTTCTTC